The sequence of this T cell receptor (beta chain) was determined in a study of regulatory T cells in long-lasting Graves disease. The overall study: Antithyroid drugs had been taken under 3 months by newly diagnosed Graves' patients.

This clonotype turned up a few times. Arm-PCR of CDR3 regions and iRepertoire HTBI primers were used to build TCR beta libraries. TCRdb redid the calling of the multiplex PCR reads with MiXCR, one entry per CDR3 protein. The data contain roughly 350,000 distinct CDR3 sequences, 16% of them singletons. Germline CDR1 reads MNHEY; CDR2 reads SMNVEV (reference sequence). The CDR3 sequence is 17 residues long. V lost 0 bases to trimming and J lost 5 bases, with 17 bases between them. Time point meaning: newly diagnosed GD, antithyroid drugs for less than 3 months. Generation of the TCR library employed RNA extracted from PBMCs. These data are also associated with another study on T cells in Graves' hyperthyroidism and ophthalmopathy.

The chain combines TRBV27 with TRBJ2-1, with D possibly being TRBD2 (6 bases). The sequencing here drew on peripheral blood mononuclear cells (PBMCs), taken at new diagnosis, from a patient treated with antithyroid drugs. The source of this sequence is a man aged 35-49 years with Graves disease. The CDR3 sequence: CASSLSPLGGTHNEQFF. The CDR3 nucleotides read TGTGCCAGCAGTTTATCGCCCCTTGGGGGGACCCACAATGAGCAGTTCTTC.